What follows is one TCR beta chain and its context. Its target is not known. The unsorted samples took about 90 million PBMCs to get genomic DNA. The data derive from a study of shared clonotypes between healthy human individuals. Points from the study as a whole: Few donors limited the genetic and exposure-history diversity represented.

CDR3 length equals 15 residues. Every subset had its genomic DNA shared out evenly among several immunoSEQ plates. Original data processing: ImmunoSEQ sequences covered only the junction and lacked quality scores; filtering therefore differed. The repertoire was sequenced with immunoSEQ multiplex PCR; TCRdb's copy has only in-frame clones and lacks some. V and J calls and clone size come straight from that table; D and trimming were deduced from the DNA. The sample includes fewer than 600,000 clones, roughly 77% seen only once; the top ten take about 12%. The origin of this receptor is a middle-aged woman in good health. Some clones in this sample may be carry-over from other donors' samples. The J gene is TRBJ1-1, the V gene TRBV21-1; the table gives TRBD1 as D, unverified against the DNA. TRBV21-1 is reported as a pseudogene. Sequenced material: PBMCs. The CDR3 region is CASSKPPGLNTEAFF. CDR3 nucleotides: TGTGCCAGCAGCAAACCCCCAGGGCTAAACACTGAAGCTTTCTTT.